These 3 T cell receptor beta chains originate from one sample sequenced in a study of blood T cell repertoires in COVID-19. Assay: immunoSEQ multiplex PCR; the TCRdb copy retains only in-frame clones and omits some. The sample consists of approximately 360,000 clones, over 80% of them appearing once. The sample taken for sequencing was PBMCs or T cells enriched from blood (not recorded which). Receptor source: a woman between 50 and 59 years old who had recovered from COVID-19.

Note on this clone: At one end, the junction sequence differs from germline, possibly due to a read error. The chain links TRBV28 to TRBJ2-1, with D unclear. The CDR3 length is 11 residues. Per the germline V gene, CDR1 is MDHEN and CDR2 is SYDVKM. CDR3 protein: CASSKYSEQFF. In DNA form, the CDR3 reads TGTGCCAGCAGTAAGTACAGTGAGCAGTTCTTC.

The V and J genes are TRBV7-2 and TRBJ1-4; a weak D match, TRBD1 (6 bases). The germline V gene has CDR1 SGHTA and CDR2 FQGNSA. This CDR3 comprises 17 residues. V dropped 1 base and J dropped 6 bases, with 18 bases sitting between them. The CDR3 protein is CASSLGRSVGADEKLFF. The CDR3 DNA is TGTGCCAGCAGCTTAGGCCGCTCAGTGGGGGCGGATGAAAAACTGTTTTTT.

The V call is TRBV28, the J call TRBJ2-1, with D unresolved. The V gene lost 8 bases and the J gene lost 0 bases, with 11 bases spanning the gap. The CDR3 consists of 14 residues. Germline V gene lookup returns CDR1 MDHEN and CDR2 SYDVKM. The CDR3 region has the DNA TGTGCCAGCGGCGACTTCCTCTCCTACAATGAGCAGTTCTTC. Protein product: CASGDFLSYNEQFF.